Listed here are 30 T cell receptor beta chains from one sample, sequenced in a study of neurological immune-mediated disorders. The time point: technical triplicate 2. TCRdb itself ran the 5' RACE reads through MiXCR, one entry per CDR3 protein. The table records more than 30,000 distinct CDR3 sequences, roughly 14% of them present only once. Source material: CD4+ T cells from blood. The receptors were gathered from a female donor with HTLV-1-associated myelopathy (HAM/TSP).

This clonotype was observed at least ten times. V gene TRBV9 combines with J gene TRBJ2-3, with TRBD2 matching over 7 bases. The length of the CDR3 is 15 residues. Trimming removed 3 bases from V and 2 bases from J; junction bases left unmatched: 6. From germline, CDR1 is SGDLS and CDR2 YYNGEE. The CDR3 is CASSETTSYTDTQYF. The CDR3 DNA reads TGTGCCAGCAGCGAGACGACTAGCTACACAGATACGCAGTATTTT. Combining the CDR3 with reference TRBV9 and TRBJ2-3 gives the whole variable domain DSGVTQTPKHLITATGQRVTLRCSPRSGDLSVYWYQQSLDQGLQFLIQYYNGEERAKGNILERFSAQQFPDLHSELNLSSLELGDSALYFCASSETTSYTDTQYFGPGTRLTVL.

This clonotype came up many times. The chain couples TRBV20-1 to TRBJ2-5; TRBD2 is a possible D gene (5 bases). There are 14 residues in the CDR3. Germline V lookup: CDR1 DFQATT, CDR2 SNEGSKA (reference sequence). With 3 bases removed from V and 0 bases from J, the gap between germline ends came to 11 bases. The CDR3: CSAREDSYQETQYF. The CDR3 nucleotides read TGCAGTGCTAGGGAGGACTCGTACCAAGAGACCCAGTACTTC.

This clonotype was recorded at least ten times. The chain combines TRBV28 with TRBJ2-7, with D perhaps TRBD2 (5 bases). Germline values: CDR1 MDHEN, CDR2 SYDVKM. This CDR3 has 14 residues. V lost 7 bases, J lost 2 bases, and 15 bases lay in between. CDR3 coding DNA: TGTGCCAGCACCCCGCAGTGGGAGACCTACGAGCAGTACTTC. This sequence encodes CASTPQWETYEQYF.

In its sample, this clonotype was seen many times. A read error is possible here, since a much larger clone lies one base away. The rearrangement links TRBV12-3 or TRBV12-4 to TRBJ1-2, with TRBD1 as a possible D gene (5 bases). Trimming removed 10 bases at V and 4 bases at J, with 10 bases between. CDR3 length: 11 residues. CDR3 sequence (DNA): TGTGCCAACAGCGGGGGCTATGGCTACACCTTC. Its translation: CANSGGYGYTF.

This clonotype is judged medium-sized. The chain joins TRBV29-1 to TRBJ2-5, with TRBD1 matching 11 bases. The CDR3 sequence is 13 residues long. CDR1 and CDR2 from the germline V gene are SQVTM and ANQGSEA. After removal of 4 bases from V and 5 bases from J, the junction contained 3 bases not matched to a gene. CDR3 DNA sequence: TGCAGCGTTGCCGGGACAGGGGGGGAGACCCAGTACTTC. Amino acid sequence: CSVAGTGGETQYF.

This clonotype was picked up many times. J is TRBJ1-2 and V is TRBV5-6; no firm D call. The CDR3 is made up of 19 amino acids. Germline CDR1 SGHDT, CDR2 YYEEEE. Trimming stripped 1 base from V and 1 base from J, with 23 bases between. The CDR3 DNA reads TGTGCCAGCAGCTTGCTTTTCTCCCACGGACGCCACCTTAACTATGGCTACACCTTC. As protein: CASSLLFSHGRHLNYGYTF.

Ten or more counts support this clonotype. The genes are TRBV20-1 and TRBJ2-5; TRBD2 agrees at 10 bases. Trimming removed 4 bases from V and 5 bases from J; junction bases left unmatched: 10. This CDR3 spans 15 amino acids. Germline V gene lookup returns CDR1 DFQATT and CDR2 SNEGSKA (reference sequence). CDR3 protein: CSATSGSNYWETQYF. In DNA, the CDR3 is TGCAGTGCTACTAGCGGGAGTAACTATTGGGAGACCCAGTACTTC.

The V and J genes are TRBV29-1 and TRBJ1-1; 8 positions agree with TRBD1. Germline CDR1 is SQVTM and CDR2 is ANQGSEA. The CDR3 is 13 amino acids. V shed 7 bases and J 1 base; nucleotides not matched to a gene: 5. The CDR3 loop is CSAGTGSNTEAFF. The DNA of the CDR3 is TGCAGCGCTGGGACAGGATCGAACACTGAAGCTTTCTTT.

This chain links TRBV12-3 or TRBV12-4 with TRBJ1-5, with D uncertain. Trimming shortened V by 3 bases and J by 7 bases, and 7 bases separated the two germline ends. CDR3 length: 12 residues. The CDR3 region is CASSFGLQPQHF. CDR3 in DNA: TGTGCCAGCAGTTTTGGGCTGCAGCCCCAGCATTTT.

This clonotype was seen at least ten times. The chain combines TRBV5-6 with TRBJ2-5; 10 bases agree with TRBD1. V was clipped by 2 bases and J by 6 bases; unmatched bases: 7. CDR1 is SGHDT, CDR2 YYEEEE, per germline. The CDR3 length is 15 residues. The CDR3: CASSFTTGGGKTQYF. Here the CDR3 DNA reads TGTGCCAGCAGCTTCACGACAGGGGGCGGAAAGACCCAGTACTTC. Supplemented by reference TRBV5-6 and TRBJ2-5, the full variable domain reads DAGVTQSPTHLIKTRGQQVTLRCSPKSGHDTVSWYQQALGQGPQFIFQYYEEEERQRGNFPDRFSGHQFPNYSSELNVNALLLGDSALYLCASSFTTGGGKTQYFGPGTRLLVL.

This clonotype was seen many times. The chain carries TRBV5-1 and TRBJ2-7, with D hard to call. Germline values: CDR1 SGHRS, CDR2 YFSETQ. The ends were cut back, 1 base at V and 6 bases at J, with 17 bases in the middle. The CDR3 extends over 15 amino acids. The chain's CDR3 is CASSLTTVVSREQYF. CDR3 DNA: TGCGCCAGCAGCTTGACCACAGTCGTATCCCGCGAGCAGTACTTC.

This clonotype was recorded at least ten times. V gene TRBV6-6 combines with J gene TRBJ2-2; 7 positions match TRBD2. The V segment lost 7 bases and the J segment 2 bases; nucleotides outside the gene matches: 7. The CDR3 runs to 15 residues. Germline V CDR1 and CDR2: MNHNY, SVGAGI (reference sequence). CDR3 residues: CASNIAGVNTGELFF. For the CDR3, the DNA is TGTGCCAGCAATATCGCGGGAGTCAACACCGGGGAGCTGTTTTTT.

This clonotype showed up many times. V and J are TRBV20-1 and TRBJ2-7; 7 nucleotides agree with TRBD2. The CDR3 totals 15 residues. The V gene end was trimmed by 0 bases and the J gene end by 3 bases; junction bases not matched to a gene: 8. Germline CDR1 is DFQATT and CDR2 is SNEGSKA (reference sequence). The CDR3 nucleotides are TGCAGTGCTAGAGATCTCGGGGGGAACGGCTACGAGCAGTACTTC. Amino acids: CSARDLGGNGYEQYF.

By sample fraction, this clonotype is medium-sized (0.01 to 0.1%). The chain recombines TRBV20-1 with TRBJ2-1; 9 nucleotides match TRBD2. The germline CDR1 and CDR2 sequences are DFQATT and SNEGSKA (reference sequence). The CDR3 consists of 13 residues. J gave up 7 bases and V 2 bases, and 3 bases lay outside the gene matches. CDR3 bases: TGCAGTGCTAGAAGGCTAGCGGGGAATGAGCAGTTCTTC. It codes for CSARRLAGNEQFF.

This clonotype was observed a few times. The chain has TRBV5-4 and TRBJ2-1; D possibly corresponds to TRBD2 (6 bases). Per the germline V gene, CDR1 is SGHNT and CDR2 is YYREEE (reference sequence). V was shortened by 4 bases and J by 7 bases, with 18 bases between the two germline ends. The CDR3 is 15 residues long. CDR3 DNA sequence: TGTGCCAGCAGCCACCAAGGACTAAGCCAAAATGAGCAGTTCTTC. This encodes CASSHQGLSQNEQFF.

This clonotype was seen at least ten times. The CDR3 protein is CASSSTGGSKNIQYF. The CDR3 coding sequence is TGTGCCAGCAGTTCCACAGGGGGCTCAAAAAACATTCAGTACTTC. The chain joins TRBV6-2 or TRBV6-3 to TRBJ2-4; 9 nucleotides match TRBD1. The trim removed 4 bases at V and 4 bases at J, leaving 5 bases unmatched. The CDR3 totals 15 residues. CDR1 is MNHEY, CDR2 SVGEGT, per germline.

This clonotype has a count of ten or more. The rearrangement uses TRBV20-1 and TRBJ2-5; no clear D. The CDR3 runs 12 residues. In germline, CDR1 is DFQATT, CDR2 SNEGSKA (reference sequence). Trimming removed 6 bases from V and 2 bases from J, with 10 bases in between. The CDR3 protein is CSASQRQETQYF. CDR3 nucleotide sequence: TGCAGTGCCTCCCAGAGACAAGAGACCCAGTACTTC.

This clonotype occurred many times. A junction boundary mismatches the germline segment, possibly from a read error. This chain links TRBV20-1 with TRBJ2-5; 8 nucleotides line up with TRBD2. Germline-derived CDR1 and CDR2 are DFQATT and SNEGSKA (reference sequence). The CDR3 spans 13 residues. The CDR3 here is CSARAGGPETHYF. The DNA of the CDR3 is TGCAGTGCTAGAGCGGGGGGGCCCGAGACCCACTACTTC.

This clonotype appeared a few times. The chain is built from TRBV3-1 and TRBJ2-1; 13 bases fit TRBD2. The CDR3 contains 15 residues. Germline CDR1 and CDR2: LGHDT and YNNKEL (reference sequence). Germline trimming cut 4 bases from V and 9 bases from J; bases unmatched to any gene: 6. CDR3 amino acids: CASSPGTSGASEQFF. In DNA form, the CDR3 reads TGTGCCAGCAGCCCAGGGACTAGCGGGGCTTCTGAGCAGTTCTTC.

The table lists this clonotype with many counts. A junction end diverges from the germline sequence, so it may reflect a read error. The CDR3 protein is CASSLDANQPQHF. As DNA, the CDR3 is TGTGCTAGCAGCTTAGACGCCAATCAGCCCCAGCATTTT. This chain connects TRBV7-7 to TRBJ1-5, with unresolved D. CDR3 length: 13 amino acids. CDR1 is SSHAT and CDR2 is FNYEAQ in the germline V gene (reference sequence).

At least ten counts were recorded for this clonotype. CDR3 protein: CASSFNSLTEAFF. As DNA, the CDR3 is TGTGCCAGCAGCTTCAACAGCCTCACTGAAGCTTTCTTT. The rearrangement links TRBV11-1 to TRBJ1-1; D gene unclear. The CDR3 has 13 residues. Per the germline V gene, CDR1 is SGHAT and CDR2 is FQDESV (reference sequence). The V and J ends lost 3 bases and 4 bases respectively, with 9 bases between them.

This clonotype is deemed medium-sized (0.01 to 0.1%). The V gene is TRBV9, the J gene TRBJ2-1; 7 bases line up with TRBD2. J gave up 8 bases and V 0 bases, and 11 bases lay outside the gene matches. The CDR3 has 16 residues. Germline CDR1 and CDR2: SGDLS and YYNGEE. For the CDR3, the DNA is TGTGCCAGCAGCGTAGATGCCCGCGCGGGAGACGATGAGCAGTTCTTC. This encodes CASSVDARAGDDEQFF. Supplemented by reference TRBV9 and TRBJ2-1, the full variable domain reads DSGVTQTPKHLITATGQRVTLRCSPRSGDLSVYWYQQSLDQGLQFLIQYYNGEERAKGNILERFSAQQFPDLHSELNLSSLELGDSALYFCASSVDARAGDDEQFFGPGTRLTVL.

In its sample, this clonotype was seen many times. The chain carries TRBV12-3 or TRBV12-4 and TRBJ2-1; TRBD2 agrees at 8 bases. Trimming took 5 bases from V and 2 from J; bases not matched to a gene: 2. There are 14 residues in the CDR3. CDR3 DNA: TGTGCCAGCAGTCTGGGACTAGCCTACAATGAGCAGTTCTTC. This encodes CASSLGLAYNEQFF.

The rearrangement joins TRBV20-1 to TRBJ2-3; D gene unclear. V was cut by 3 bases and J by 5 bases, with 18 bases left in between. The CDR3 extends over 15 amino acids. Germline assignment: CDR1 DFQATT and CDR2 SNEGSKA (reference sequence). CDR3 in amino acids: CSASFAGSYKDTQYF. Written as DNA, the CDR3 is TGCAGTGCTAGTTTCGCAGGCTCCTACAAAGATACGCAGTATTTT.

In this sample, this clonotype turned up many times. V is TRBV7-2 and J is TRBJ1-2; D remains unclear. The length of the CDR3 is 13 residues. Germline lookup yields CDR1 SGHTA and CDR2 FQGNSA. V was trimmed by 2 bases and J by 6 bases, leaving 10 bases between them. CDR3 loop: CASSLRWEHGYTF. CDR3 bases: TGTGCCAGCAGCTTACGTTGGGAACATGGCTACACCTTC.

The gene calls are TRBV7-9 and TRBJ1-3; D call uncertain. The CDR3 totals 15 residues. Trimming left V 1 base short and J 0 bases short, with 7 bases between. CDR1 is SEHNR and CDR2 is FQNEAQ in the germline V gene (reference sequence). This CDR3 reads CASSLDLGSGNTIYF. Written as DNA, the CDR3 is TGTGCCAGCAGCTTAGATTTGGGCTCTGGAAACACCATATATTTT.

This clonotype was observed at least ten times. The V call is TRBV10-3, the J call TRBJ1-1; possibly TRBD1 for D (5 bases). Germline V CDR1 and CDR2: ENHRY, SYGVKD. This CDR3 is built from 14 residues. Deletions cut 5 bases from V and 3 bases from J, with 13 bases between. The CDR3 loop is CAISIRGRDTEAFF. In DNA, the CDR3 is TGTGCCATCAGTATAAGGGGAAGAGACACTGAAGCTTTCTTT.

V is TRBV20-1 and J is TRBJ2-3; 12 bases line up with TRBD2. J lost 4 bases, V lost 6 bases, and 8 bases had no gene match. CDR3 length: 15 amino acids. Germline lookup yields CDR1 DFQATT and CDR2 SNEGSKA (reference sequence). In DNA form, the CDR3 reads TGCAGTGCCTGGAGACTAGCGGGGGTCTCAGATACGCAGTATTTT. This gives the protein CSAWRLAGVSDTQYF.

There are many counts of this clonotype. The gene calls are TRBV28 and TRBJ2-7; D gene uncertain. Trimming shortened V by 6 bases and J by 0 bases, and 15 bases separated the two germline ends. The CDR3 is 15 amino acids. The germline gives CDR1 MDHEN, CDR2 SYDVKM. The CDR3, as DNA: TGTGCCAGCAGCTTAGACGGATACTCCTCCTACGAGCAGTACTTC. Translated, it gives CASSLDGYSSYEQYF. The full variable domain, rest sourced from reference TRBV28 and TRBJ2-7, is DVKVTQSSRYLVKRTGEKVFLECVQDMDHENMFWYRQDPGLGLRLIYFSYDVKMKEKGDIPEGYSVSREKKERFSLILESASTNQTSMYLCASSLDGYSSYEQYFGPGTRLTVT.

In this sample, this clonotype turned up many times. The V and J genes are TRBV5-1 and TRBJ1-2; no definite D call. This CDR3 contains 12 residues. The germline gives CDR1 SGHRS, CDR2 YFSETQ. The V end lost 1 base, the J end lost 5 bases, and 6 bases lay between the germline ends. DNA for the CDR3: TGCGCCAGCAGCTTGACACGGTATGGCTACACCTTC. It translates to CASSLTRYGYTF.